This T cell receptor beta chain was recovered during a study of technical replicates of blood from several donors. Repertoires were generated with immunoSEQ multiplex PCR, while TCRdb's copy carries only in-frame clones and drops some. The sample shows about 84,000 clones, 97% of them seen only once. Looked up from germline, CDR1 is SGHRS and CDR2 is YFSETQ. This CDR3 is 16 amino acids long. V was clipped by 0 bases and J by 8 bases; unmatched bases: 7. This TCR was recovered from a human donor in good health. This chain connects TRBV5-1 to TRBJ2-2, with TRBD2 matching 10 bases. Sequenced: T cells isolated from PBMCs. CDR3 nucleotide sequence: TGCGCCAGCAGCTTGGATAGCGGGAGGCCGATGGGGGAGCTGTTTTTT. Translating gives CASSLDSGRPMGELFF. The full variable domain, rest sourced from reference TRBV5-1 and TRBJ2-2, is KAGVTQTPRYLIKTRGQQVTLSCSPISGHRSVSWYQQTPGQGLQFLFEYFSETQRNKGNFPGRFSGRQFSNSRSEMNVSTLELGDSALYLCASSLDSGRPMGELFFGEGSRLTVL.